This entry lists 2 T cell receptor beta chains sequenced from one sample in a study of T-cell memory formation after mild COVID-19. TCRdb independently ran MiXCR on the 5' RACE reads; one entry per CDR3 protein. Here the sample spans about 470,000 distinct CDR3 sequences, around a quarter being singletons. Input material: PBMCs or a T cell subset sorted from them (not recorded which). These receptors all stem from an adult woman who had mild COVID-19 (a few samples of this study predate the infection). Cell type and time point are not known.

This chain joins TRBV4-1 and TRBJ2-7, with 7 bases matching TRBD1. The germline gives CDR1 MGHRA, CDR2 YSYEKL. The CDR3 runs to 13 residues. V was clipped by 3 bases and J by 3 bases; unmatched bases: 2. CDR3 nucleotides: TGCGCCAGCAGCCACGGGACAGACTACGAGCAGTACTTC. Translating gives CASSHGTDYEQYF.

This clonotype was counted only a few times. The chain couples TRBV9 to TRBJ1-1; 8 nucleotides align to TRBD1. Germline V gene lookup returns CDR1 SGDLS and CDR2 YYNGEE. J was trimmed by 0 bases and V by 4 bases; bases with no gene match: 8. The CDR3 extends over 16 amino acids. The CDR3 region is CASSPWTGPVNTEAFF. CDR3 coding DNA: TGTGCCAGCAGCCCCTGGACAGGGCCCGTGAACACTGAAGCTTTCTTT.